The present T cell receptor (beta chain) was sequenced within a study of long-term antiretroviral therapy in people with HIV. Study conclusions and caveats: HIV repertoires showed narrower CDR3 length ranges than controls.

Germline-derived CDR1 and CDR2 are SGHDT and YYEEEE. This CDR3 has 13 residues. The ends were cut back, 2 bases at V and 4 bases at J, with 10 bases in the middle. Survey-level immunoSEQ v3.0 assays were run. Sequencing aimed at roughly 40,000-55,000 T-cell genomes per sample. Method: immunoSEQ multiplex PCR; TCRdb's copy keeps in-frame clones and lacks some. The sample lists about 23,000 clones; 81% were seen once. As regards this clone: Antigen unknown.

The clonotype comes from a man aged 25 to 40 with HIV. The material sequenced was unsorted PBMCs, taken 1.5 years after starting antiretroviral therapy. The chain recombines TRBV5-6 with TRBJ2-7; a weak D match, TRBD2 (5 bases). The CDR3 DNA is TGTGCCAGCAGCTTAAGGGAGCGTTACGAGCAGTACTTC. It encodes CASSLRERYEQYF.